The text below deals with one TCR beta chain. Its antigen is unidentified. TCRdb's copy holds only in-frame clones and misses some; the assay was immunoSEQ multiplex PCR. The profile covers 200,000 or so clones, with over 70% appearing a single time and 2.5% to 3% taken by the ten largest. This specimen comes from a study of T cell responses to AZD1222 COVID-19 vaccine. Study-wide results and limits: Repertoires were obtained solely post-peak T cell response. Spike-specific TCR breadth and depth grew following two AZD1222 doses. With dominance at 160-218 and 743-854, vaccine-associated CD4 TCRs spanned spike. Reports say nearly half of spike-specific TCRs go after unmutated variant regions.

V lost 5 bases to trimming and J lost 2 bases; unmatched junction nucleotides: 14. The germline V gene has CDR1 SGHVS and CDR2 FNYEAQ. This CDR3 contains 18 residues. The material was peripheral blood, obtained on day 0 of MenACWY control vaccination. The sequence derives from an adult in good health. This chain uses TRBV7-6 with TRBJ1-1; TRBD1 agrees at 10 bases. The DNA of the CDR3 is TGTGCCAGCAGCCGTGGTTTGCCTTGGGACAGGGGTAACACTGAAGCTTTCTTT. Translation: CASSRGLPWDRGNTEAFF.